This T cell receptor beta chain is drawn from a study of blood T cell repertoires in COVID-19. About the research overall: The United States, Italy and Spain supplied acute and convalescent COVID-19 samples. T cells, B-cell-depleted T cells, or PBMCs supplied cDNA or gDNA.

Germline trimming cut 3 bases from V and 10 bases from J; bases unmatched to any gene: 6. Germline V gene sequence: CDR1 MNHEY, CDR2 SMNVEV (reference sequence). The CDR3 loop spans 14 amino acids. Assay: immunoSEQ multiplex PCR; the TCRdb copy retains only in-frame clones and omits some. Of about 45,000 clones listed, roughly 90% are singletons. V is TRBV27 and J is TRBJ1-5; 10 bases map to TRBD1. This sequence originates from a human donor in a cohort sampled during active COVID-19. Sample: peripheral blood. The CDR3 DNA follows: TGTGCCAGCAGTTTGGGACAGGGGCAGACACCCCAGCATTTT. It yields the protein CASSLGQGQTPQHF.